Given below is one TCR beta chain in context. Its antigen is still unknown. One base away lies a much larger clone, so this may be a sequencing read error. The data belong to a study of T cells in Graves' hyperthyroidism and ophthalmopathy (dated by TCRdb to 2018 to 2020). Turning to the overall study: Peripheral blood was collected at initial diagnosis, before any treatment. After blood sampling, hyperthyroidism patients were treated with methimazole at a starting dose of 30 mg daily, and ophthalmopathy patients were treated with high-dose intravenous methylprednisolone. TCR Vbeta CDR3 sequencing of 140 or so peripheral blood samples (around 45 ophthalmopathy, roughly 72 hyperthyroidism and around 17 progressor patients) is reported in the paper. In addition, the study compared T-cell repertoires in thyroid tissue and in blood from several Graves' hyperthyroidism patients. Prospective prediction of ophthalmopathy was tested in an independent validation cohort consisting of some 20 hyperthyroidism patients and more than 15 patients who later progressed to ophthalmopathy. To identify distinguishing TCR V-J signatures, a discovery cohort of 100 patients was used, comprising roughly 45 with Graves' ophthalmopathy and around 60 with stable Graves' hyperthyroidism. For training and testing, the 100 or so patients in the discovery cohort were randomly divided in a 7:3 ratio. Results the study describes overall, beyond this receptor: In cross-validation, a model built on a 13 V-J signature told ophthalmopathy apart from stable hyperthyroidism with approximately 90% sensitivity and roughly 81% specificity, and in testing the same model reached 80%/75%. During validation, the model predicted progression to ophthalmopathy a median of around 6 months ahead of onset, with approximately 71% sensitivity and 72% to 80% specificity. Sample size was not statistically predetermined, and blinding of investigators to group allocation was not performed. Most expanded thyroid clonotypes (frequency above 0.001) were also detected in blood, a finding suggesting that blood repertoires may reflect thyroid immune responses.

Amplification of TCR beta CDR3 regions was carried out from RNA transcripts. The TCR CDR3 was subjected to a first round of RT-PCR using the HTBI primer set and the Qiagen OneStep RT-PCR kit. Libraries were constructed in a second round of multiplex PCR, after which size selection and purification were performed. The libraries were sequenced on an Illumina HiSeq2000 using paired-end 100 bp reads. As for how the authors treated the data: SOAPnuke was used to process the raw data, throwing out any read that contained adapters or uncalled bases, had a mean Phred below 15, or lacked an exact constant-primer or identifier match. COPE v1.2.5 was used to merge the high-quality paired reads, and each unique nucleotide sequence was defined as a clonotype. MiTCR v1.1 was used to align clonotypes to the IMGT TRBV, TRBD and TRBJ reference segments. Analysis was restricted to V-J combinations with a frequency above 0.0001, which covered 98% to 99.2% of repertoires. The TCS score was defined as F50 (clonal expansion) divided by E x V (chaos), with BLOSUM62-based TCRdist calculated between CDR3 peptides within each V-J. Welch's t-statistics and random forest reduced fewer than 550 V-J features to 10 to 15, which were used in a naive Bayes classifier (R e1071). The raw public data were reprocessed by TCRdb itself: fastp quality trimming at Q25, MiXCR clonotype calling, in-frame beta chains only. Rows merge per CDR3 protein into single entries with the most common DNA and genes. None of the V and J calls come from the authors' own analysis; TCRdb made them. The sample data list 200,000 to 250,000 distinct CDR3 sequences, and about 15% of these were observed just once. The ten top clones hold approximately 50% of the sample.

Stable Graves' hyperthyroidism was defined as no progression to ophthalmopathy during 18 months of follow-up. The hyperthyroidism patients were between 18 and 65 years old and newly diagnosed, with a disease duration of less than 2 months. Any patient with an uncontrolled infection, another autoimmune disease, pregnancy or lactation was excluded. Diagnoses were established on the basis of clinical symptoms, serum thyroxine and TRAb, thyroid ultrasound, and orbital computed tomography. PBMCs were isolated from 10 ml of fresh peripheral blood by Ficoll-Paque density gradient centrifugation. Total RNA was extracted using Trizol reagent, and RNA quality was assessed on an Agilent 2100 Bioanalyzer. The CDR3 runs 11 amino acids, cysteine and phenylalanine included. The read is trimmed to its CDR3 DNA, 33 bases read in frame from base 1. Per the germline V gene, SGHDT is the CDR1 and YYEEEE is the CDR2. The junction shows trimming of 0 bases on V and 13 bases on J, plus 8 bases between the germline ends.

In this chain, TRBV5-6 is recombined with TRBJ2-1, with no D gene named confidently. The TCR sequence derives from a man aged 50 or older with Graves' hyperthyroidism. The sequencing sample was made of blood. The CDR3 amino acid sequence is: CASSLGGTQFF. The DNA sequence is given as TGTGCCAGCAGCTTGGGGGGAACCCAGTTCTTC. The full variable domain, completed from the reference TRBV5-6 and TRBJ2-1 proteins outside the CDR3, reads DAGVTQSPTHLIKTRGQQVTLRCSPKSGHDTVSWYQQALGQGPQFIFQYYEEEERQRGNFPDRFSGHQFPNYSSELNVNALLLGDSALYLCASSLGGTQFFGPGTRLTVL.